This T cell receptor (beta chain) derives from a study of T-cell memory formation after mild COVID-19. Findings and limits, study-wide: Day 15 to 85 contracting clones showed balanced CD4/CD8; later expanders leaned CD4+.

Turning to this clonotype: Its antigen is unknown.

Trimming removed 4 bases at V and 3 bases at J, with 12 bases between. The CDR3 totals 14 residues. Per germline, CDR1 MNHEY and CDR2 SMNVEV (reference sequence). TCRdb reanalysed the 5' RACE reads using MiXCR and keeps one entry per CDR3 protein. The sample lists hundreds of thousands of distinct CDR3 sequences, under 30% occurring once. This TCR was recovered from an adult woman who had mild COVID-19 (a few samples of this study predate the infection). Cell type and time point are not known. The specimen sequenced was PBMCs or a T cell subset sorted from them (not recorded which). This chain uses TRBV27 with TRBJ1-1, with TRBD1 as a possible D gene (5 bases). The CDR3 region has the DNA TGTGCCAGCAGTTCCTACCTAGGGGACACTGAAGCTTTCTTT. Translated, it gives CASSSYLGDTEAFF.